This entry features one T cell receptor beta chain sequence. Every subset's genomic DNA went evenly onto several immunoSEQ plates. In the study's own analysis: Filtering of immunoSEQ junctional sequences could not match full-length read filtering. The assay was immunoSEQ multiplex PCR, and TCRdb's table has in-frame clones only and misses some. V and J calls and clone size are those listed in that table; D and trimming were worked out from the DNA. The data hold around 2.5 million clones, with over 85% observed a single time. The CDR3 consists of 15 residues. Trimming at V came to 3 bases and at J to 9 bases, leaving 8 bases not matched to a gene. CDR1 and CDR2 (germline): SGHTA, FQGNSA. The data were obtained in a study of shared clonotypes between healthy human individuals. Study information: CD4 naive and memory got three plates each, CD8 naive two, CD8 memory one.

This clonotype was obtained from a man aged 18-30 years in good health. Some clones in this sample may be carry-over from other donors' samples. This chain connects TRBV7-2 to TRBJ2-1, with 10 nucleotides matching TRBD2. Sequencing was carried out using naive CD4+ T cells from PBMCs. Subset indicated: CD45RA+ positively selected. The CDR3 loop is CASSFDLAGVSEQFF. The CDR3 DNA reads as TGTGCCAGCAGCTTCGATCTAGCGGGAGTGTCTGAGCAGTTCTTC.